These 4 T cell receptor beta chains came from one sample sequenced in a study of T cell responses to AZD1222 COVID-19 vaccine. Some clones are missing from TCRdb's copy, which holds only in-frame ones; the method was immunoSEQ multiplex PCR. The sample lists approximately 96,000 clones, about 86% seen once, with 5.5% to 6% in the top ten. Sequences were derived from peripheral blood, sampled 28 days after the second AZD1222 dose. The receptors here all came from an adult who received the AZD1222 COVID-19 vaccine.

J is TRBJ1-2 and V is TRBV3-1 (or the pseudogene TRBV3-2); D perhaps matches TRBD1 (5 bases). This CDR3 has 14 residues. Per germline, CDR1 LGHDT and CDR2 YNNKEL (reference sequence). V was trimmed by 1 base and J by 2 bases, leaving 8 bases between them. CDR3 in amino acids: CASSQASGNYGYTF. The CDR3 DNA sequence: TGTGCCAGCAGCCAAGCCTCAGGGAACTATGGCTACACCTTC.

This clone was observed a single time. The genes are TRBV2 and TRBJ1-1, with TRBD1 matching over 7 bases. The V gene end was trimmed by 1 base and the J gene end by 2 bases; junction bases not matched to a gene: 1. The germline V gene encodes CDR1 SNHLY and CDR2 FYNNEI. The length of the CDR3 is 14 residues. The CDR3 protein is CASSEGDSNTEAFF. DNA of the CDR3: TGTGCCAGCAGTGAAGGGGACAGCAACACTGAAGCTTTCTTT. The full variable domain, rest sourced from reference TRBV2 and TRBJ1-1, is EPEVTQTPSHQVTQMGQEVILRCVPISNHLYFYWYRQILGQKVEFLVSFYNNEISEKSEIFDDQFSVERPDGSNFTLKIRSTKLEDSAMYFCASSEGDSNTEAFFGQGTRLTVV.

This chain connects TRBV7-2 to TRBJ1-5; D might be TRBD1 (5 bases). Germline loops: CDR1 SGHTA, CDR2 FQGNSA. The CDR3 consists of 16 residues. The ends were cut back, 1 base at V and 4 bases at J, with 14 bases in the middle. The CDR3, as DNA: TGTGCCAGCAGCTTAGATTTGGGGGTGGGGAATCAGCCCCAGCATTTT. Translated: CASSLDLGVGNQPQHF.

CDR3 coding DNA: TGTGCCTGGAGTTTCGGGGCTAGCTCTGGAAACACCATATATTTT. Translation: CAWSFGASSGNTIYF. V and J are TRBV30 and TRBJ1-3; D may be TRBD1 (5 bases). The CDR3 covers 15 residues. CDR1 is GTSNPN, CDR2 SVGIG, per germline (reference sequence). V was cut by 2 bases and J by 0 bases, with 11 bases left in between. Combining the CDR3 with reference TRBV30 and TRBJ1-3 gives the whole variable domain SQTIHQWPATLVQPVGSPLSLECTVEGTSNPNLYWYRQAAGRGLQLLFYSVGIGQISSEVPQNLSASRPQDRQFILSSKKLLLSDSGFYLCAWSFGASSGNTIYFGEGSWLTVV.